The rows below give T cell receptor beta chains drawn from one sample of a study of CD8 T cells in ankylosing spondylitis. TCRdb reanalysed the 5' RACE reads using MiXCR and keeps one entry per CDR3 protein. Among approximately 140,000 distinct CDR3 sequences listed, around 8.5% were seen once. What was sequenced was blood, either unsorted or a sorted T cell fraction (not recorded which). Every receptor here comes from a male donor with ankylosing spondylitis or in good health (not recorded which). CDR3s include the opening cysteine and the closing phenylalanine or tryptophan. The order of the fields is V gene, clone size, D gene, CDR3 length, J gene, CDR3 protein, CDR3 DNA. A D gene is named only where the DNA matches it firmly. Rows may omit the clone size; those that give it use once, few, many or a size class.

TRBV5-1	many	NA	13	TRBJ2-5	CASSLGGGETQYF	TGCGCCAGCAGCTTGGGTGGTGGAGAGACCCAGTACTTC
TRBV12-3/TRBV12-4	many	NA	14	TRBJ2-1	CASSSSTSPNEQFF	TGTGCCAGCAGTTCCTCCACTAGTCCGAATGAGCAGTTCTTC
TRBV20-1	NA	NA	16	TRBJ2-3	CCAPRRMGDGTDTQYF	TGCTGTGCTCCCCGACGGATGGGGGATGGCACAGATACGCAGTATTTT
TRBV5-4	NA	NA	16	TRBJ2-5	CASSLRLTQIQETQYF	TGTGCCAGCAGCTTGAGGCTTACCCAAATTCAAGAGACCCAGTACTTC
TRBV5-1	many	TRBD1	16	TRBJ1-1	CASSLDYRGGNTEAFF	TGCGCCAGCAGCTTAGACTACAGGGGTGGGAACACTGAAGCTTTCTTT
TRBV7-2	NA	NA	15	TRBJ2-7	CASSYTGTDVYEQYF	TGTGCCAGCAGTTACACCGGGACTGATGTCTACGAGCAGTACTTC
TRBV4-3	many	TRBD1	15	TRBJ1-4	CASSQDRFSNEKLFF	TGCGCCAGCAGCCAGGACAGGTTCTCCAATGAAAAACTGTTTTTT
TRBV29-1	few	TRBD2	13	TRBJ2-3	CSVGGRVTDTQYF	TGCAGCGTTGGGGGGAGGGTGACAGATACGCAGTATTTT
TRBV30	many	NA	19	TRBJ1-5	CAFPGEGPKMNISNQPQHF	TGTGCCTTCCCGGGGGAGGGCCCTAAAATGAATATTAGCAATCAGCCCCAGCATTTT
TRBV29-1	NA	TRBD2	14	TRBJ2-5	CSVELAGALETQYF	TGCAGCGTTGAACTAGCGGGAGCTTTAGAGACCCAGTACTTC
TRBV12-3/TRBV12-4	many	NA	14	TRBJ2-7	CASSVANEPYEQYF	TGTGCCAGCAGTGTGGCCAACGAGCCCTACGAGCAGTACTTC
TRBV20-1	few	NA	15	TRBJ2-5	CSAREGGMVQETQYF	TGCAGTGCTAGAGAGGGCGGGATGGTGCAAGAGACCCAGTACTTC
TRBV4-3	NA	TRBD2	16	TRBJ2-1	CASSQGLQRDYNEQFF	TGCGCCAGCAGCCAAGGCCTACAGCGGGATTACAATGAGCAGTTCTTC
TRBV2	NA	TRBD1	13	TRBJ2-7	CASSRDSFYEQYF	TGTGCCAGCAGTCGGGACAGCTTCTACGAGCAGTACTTC
TRBV20-1	many	TRBD1	14	TRBJ1-2	CIFRSGTEVYGYTF	TGCATTTTCAGGTCTGGGACAGAAGTTTATGGCTACACCTTC
TRBV7-2	NA	NA	15	TRBJ2-7	CASSTGTLKGYEQYF	TGTGCCAGCAGCACCGGGACTCTCAAGGGGTATGAGCAGTACTTC
TRBV5-1	many	TRBD1	15	TRBJ2-5	CAISSTLQGKETQYF	TGCGCCATCAGTTCCACCCTACAGGGGAAGGAGACCCAGTACTTC
TRBV5-8	many	NA	15	TRBJ2-1	CASSFPGLLVNEQFF	TGTGCCAGCAGCTTTCCGGGACTTTTGGTGAATGAGCAGTTCTTC